This T cell receptor (beta chain) was profiled in a study of blood T cells in healthy people across ages. About the study: Template switching captured about one barcoded beta molecule per two T cells.

Every donor provided 9.5 to 10 milliliters of peripheral blood. Using a J-beta primer mix together with a sample-barcoded 5' primer, a second PCR was run for about 6 to 11 cycles. Every cDNA molecule carried a tag from a template-switch adaptor bearing 12 random nucleotides. In TCRdb, the 5' RACE reads were re-called with MiXCR into one record per CDR3 protein. In the table there are some 640,000 distinct CDR3 sequences, about 28% of which are singletons. The CDR3 consists of 16 residues. Germline CDR1 is SGDLS and CDR2 is YYNGEE. V was clipped by 0 bases and J by 0 bases, with 10 bases between them. This receptor was taken from a woman aged 80 or over in good health. The genes are TRBV9 and TRBJ2-1, with D perhaps TRBD2 (6 bases). Sequencing was carried out using blood. CDR3 region: CASSVVGGNSYNEQFF. The CDR3 DNA sequence: TGTGCCAGCAGCGTAGTAGGAGGGAACTCCTACAATGAGCAGTTCTTC. The complete variable domain, with remaining parts taken from reference TRBV9 and TRBJ2-1, reads DSGVTQTPKHLITATGQRVTLRCSPRSGDLSVYWYQQSLDQGLQFLIQYYNGEERAKGNILERFSAQQFPDLHSELNLSSLELGDSALYFCASSVVGGNSYNEQFFGPGTRLTVL.